A single T cell receptor beta chain is shown here with its context. Its matching antigen is unknown. The entry originates in a study of beta chain features in type 1 diabetes. For the study at large: Examination covered roughly 100,000,000 sorted cells spanning all samples.

Isolated RNA was reverse transcribed in full, so expressed TCRB transcripts were sequenced. Data came from immunoSEQ multiplex PCR; TCRdb stores just in-frame clones and leaves some out. Of about 650,000 clones in the sample, roughly 12% are singletons; the top ten hold around 0.12%. The CDR3 runs 16 residues. Germline V CDR1 and CDR2: SGHVS, FNYEAQ. V was cut by 4 bases and J by 2 bases, with 12 bases left in between. Study-level points and caveats: People with Type 1 diabetes carried modestly yet significantly shorter TCRB CDR3s in all four CD4+ subsets.

Sequenced input: naive CD4+ T cells from blood. This TCR was sampled from a man aged 30-40 years with type 1 diabetes. The chain uses TRBV7-6 and TRBJ2-6, with D unresolved. This CDR3 is CASSSRAATGANVLTF. As DNA, the CDR3 is TGTGCCAGCAGCTCTCGGGCCGCCACTGGGGCCAACGTCCTGACTTTC.